This T cell receptor beta chain was documented in a study of T-cell memory formation after mild COVID-19. The study's findings and limits: Among contracting clones, CD4+ were mainly CM/EM and CD8+ enriched in EMRA.

Sample barcodes and UMIs were carried by the TCR alpha and TCR beta cDNA libraries that 5'RACE generated with constant-segment primers. TCRdb re-derived calls from the 5' RACE reads in MiXCR, one entry per CDR3 protein. The table has 200,000 to 250,000 distinct CDR3 sequences, 9.5% seen once. In this sample, this clonotype turned up a few times. Its antigen is unknown. Germline CDR1 is LGHDT and CDR2 is YNNKEL (reference sequence). The ends were cut back, 1 base at V and 5 bases at J, with 16 bases in the middle. The CDR3 has 16 residues. The specimen sequenced was PBMCs or a T cell subset sorted from them (not recorded which). This clonotype was obtained from a man aged 18 to 30 who had mild COVID-19 (a few samples of this study predate the infection). Cell type and time point are not known. This chain uses TRBV3-1 with TRBJ2-3, with a possible D match to TRBD2 (6 bases). CDR3 residues: CASSQGGAGRRDTQYF. DNA for the CDR3: TGTGCCAGCAGCCAAGGAGGTGCGGGACGGCGAGATACGCAGTATTTT.